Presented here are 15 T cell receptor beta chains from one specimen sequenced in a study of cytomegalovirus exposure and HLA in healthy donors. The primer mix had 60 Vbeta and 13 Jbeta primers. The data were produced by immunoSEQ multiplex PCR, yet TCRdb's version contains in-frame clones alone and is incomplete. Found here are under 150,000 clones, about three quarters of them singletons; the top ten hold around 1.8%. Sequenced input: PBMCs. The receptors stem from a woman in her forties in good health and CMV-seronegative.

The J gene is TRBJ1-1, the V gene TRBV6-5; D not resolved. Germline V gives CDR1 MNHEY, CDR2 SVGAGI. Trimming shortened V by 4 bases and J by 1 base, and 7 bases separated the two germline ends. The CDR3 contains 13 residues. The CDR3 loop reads CASSSMPNTEAFF. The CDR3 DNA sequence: TGTGCCAGCAGTTCTATGCCGAACACTGAAGCTTTCTTT.

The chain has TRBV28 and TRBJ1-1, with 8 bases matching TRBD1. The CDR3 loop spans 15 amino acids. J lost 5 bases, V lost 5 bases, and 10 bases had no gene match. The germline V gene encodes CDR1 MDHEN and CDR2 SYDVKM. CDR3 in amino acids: CASSRDRSYGTEAFF. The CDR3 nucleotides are TGTGCCAGCAGTCGGGACAGGTCGTATGGAACTGAAGCTTTCTTT.

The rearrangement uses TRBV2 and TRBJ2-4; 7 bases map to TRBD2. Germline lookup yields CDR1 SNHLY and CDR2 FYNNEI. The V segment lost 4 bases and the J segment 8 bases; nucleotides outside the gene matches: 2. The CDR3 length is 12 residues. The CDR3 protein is CASSVRGDIQYF. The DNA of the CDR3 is TGTGCCAGCAGTGTACGGGGGGACATTCAGTACTTC.

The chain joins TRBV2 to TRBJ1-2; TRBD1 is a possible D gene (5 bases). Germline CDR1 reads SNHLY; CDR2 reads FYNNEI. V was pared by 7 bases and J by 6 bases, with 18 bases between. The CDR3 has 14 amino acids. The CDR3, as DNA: TGTGCCAGCACCGCCCAGGGTAGGGGTCATGGCTACACCTTC. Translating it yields CASTAQGRGHGYTF.

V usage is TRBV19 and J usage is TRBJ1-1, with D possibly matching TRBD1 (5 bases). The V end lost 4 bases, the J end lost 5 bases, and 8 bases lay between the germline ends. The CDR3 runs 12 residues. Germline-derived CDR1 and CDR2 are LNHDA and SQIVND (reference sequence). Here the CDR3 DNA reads TGTGCCAGTAGTACACGACAGACTGAAGCTTTCTTT. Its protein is CASSTRQTEAFF.

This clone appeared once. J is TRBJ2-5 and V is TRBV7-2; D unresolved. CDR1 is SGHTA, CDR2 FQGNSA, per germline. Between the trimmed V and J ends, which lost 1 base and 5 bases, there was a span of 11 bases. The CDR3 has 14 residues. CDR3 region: CASSLGGERETQYF. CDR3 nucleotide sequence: TGTGCCAGCAGCTTAGGTGGAGAACGGGAGACCCAGTACTTC.

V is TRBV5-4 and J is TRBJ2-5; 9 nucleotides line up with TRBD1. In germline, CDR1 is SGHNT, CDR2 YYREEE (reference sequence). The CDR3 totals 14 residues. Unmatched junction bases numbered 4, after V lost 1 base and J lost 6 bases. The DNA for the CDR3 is TGTGCCAGCAGCTTGTGGGACAGGGCGCAGACCCAGTACTTC. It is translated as CASSLWDRAQTQYF.

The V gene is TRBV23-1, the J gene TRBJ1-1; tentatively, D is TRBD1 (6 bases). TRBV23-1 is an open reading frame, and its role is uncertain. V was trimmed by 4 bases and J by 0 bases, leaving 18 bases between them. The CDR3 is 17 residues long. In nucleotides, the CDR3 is TGCGCCAGCAGTCGGTTCGGGACACCGTTCATGAACACTGAAGCTTTCTTT. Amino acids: CASSRFGTPFMNTEAFF.

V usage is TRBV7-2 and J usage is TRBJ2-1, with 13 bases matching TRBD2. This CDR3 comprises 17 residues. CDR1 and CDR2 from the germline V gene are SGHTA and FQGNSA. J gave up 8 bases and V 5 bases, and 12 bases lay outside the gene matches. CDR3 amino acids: CASSPDGTSGAWDEQFF. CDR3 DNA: TGTGCCAGCAGCCCTGACGGGACTAGCGGGGCTTGGGATGAGCAGTTCTTC. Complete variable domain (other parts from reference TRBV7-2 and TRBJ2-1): GAGVSQSPSNKVTEKGKDVELRCDPISGHTALYWYRQSLGQGLEFLIYFQGNSAPDKSGLPSDRFSAERTGGSVSTLTIQRTQQEDSAVYLCASSPDGTSGAWDEQFFGPGTRLTVL.

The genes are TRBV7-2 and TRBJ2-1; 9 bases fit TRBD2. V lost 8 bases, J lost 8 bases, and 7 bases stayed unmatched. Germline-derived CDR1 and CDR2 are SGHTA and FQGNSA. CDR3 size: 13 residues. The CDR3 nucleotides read TGTGCCAGCGGGCTAGCGGGACGAGATGAGCAGTTCTTC. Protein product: CASGLAGRDEQFF. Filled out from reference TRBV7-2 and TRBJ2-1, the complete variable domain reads GAGVSQSPSNKVTEKGKDVELRCDPISGHTALYWYRQSLGQGLEFLIYFQGNSAPDKSGLPSDRFSAERTGGSVSTLTIQRTQQEDSAVYLCASGLAGRDEQFFGPGTRLTVL.

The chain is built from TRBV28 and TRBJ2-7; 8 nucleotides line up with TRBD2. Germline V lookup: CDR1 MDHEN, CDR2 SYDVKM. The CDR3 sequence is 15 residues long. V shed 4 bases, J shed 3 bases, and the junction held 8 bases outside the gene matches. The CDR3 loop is CASSSLLAGLYEQYF. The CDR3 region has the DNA TGTGCCAGCAGTTCCCTCCTAGCGGGCCTCTACGAGCAGTACTTC.

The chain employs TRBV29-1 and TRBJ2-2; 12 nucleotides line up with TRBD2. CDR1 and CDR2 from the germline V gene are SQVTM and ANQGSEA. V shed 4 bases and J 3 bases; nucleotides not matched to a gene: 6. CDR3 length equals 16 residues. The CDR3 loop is CSVGLAGGQDTGELFF. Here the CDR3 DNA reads TGCAGCGTTGGTCTAGCGGGAGGGCAGGACACCGGGGAGCTGTTTTTT.

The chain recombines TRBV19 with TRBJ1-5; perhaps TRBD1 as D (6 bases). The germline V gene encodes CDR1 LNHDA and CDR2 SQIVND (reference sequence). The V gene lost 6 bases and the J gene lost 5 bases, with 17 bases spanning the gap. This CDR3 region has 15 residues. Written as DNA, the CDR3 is TGTGCCAGTAGGGTCTCGGGCAGGGGAGATCAGCCCCAGCATTTT. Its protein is CASRVSGRGDQPQHF.

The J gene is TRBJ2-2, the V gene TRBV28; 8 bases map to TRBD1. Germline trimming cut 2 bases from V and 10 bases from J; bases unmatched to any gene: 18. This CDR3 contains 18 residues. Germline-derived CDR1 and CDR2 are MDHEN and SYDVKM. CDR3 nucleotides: TGTGCCAGCAGTTTAATTGGTGCTGTCGGGACAGGTCGTCCGGAGCTGTTTTTT. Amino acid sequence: CASSLIGAVGTGRPELFF.

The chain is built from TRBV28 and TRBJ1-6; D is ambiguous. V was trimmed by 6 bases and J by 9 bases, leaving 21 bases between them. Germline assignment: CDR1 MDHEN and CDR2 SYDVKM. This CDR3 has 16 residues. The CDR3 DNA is TGTGCCAGCAGCCCGTATCCCGGGGAAAAGGGTTCACCCCTCCACTTT. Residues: CASSPYPGEKGSPLHF.